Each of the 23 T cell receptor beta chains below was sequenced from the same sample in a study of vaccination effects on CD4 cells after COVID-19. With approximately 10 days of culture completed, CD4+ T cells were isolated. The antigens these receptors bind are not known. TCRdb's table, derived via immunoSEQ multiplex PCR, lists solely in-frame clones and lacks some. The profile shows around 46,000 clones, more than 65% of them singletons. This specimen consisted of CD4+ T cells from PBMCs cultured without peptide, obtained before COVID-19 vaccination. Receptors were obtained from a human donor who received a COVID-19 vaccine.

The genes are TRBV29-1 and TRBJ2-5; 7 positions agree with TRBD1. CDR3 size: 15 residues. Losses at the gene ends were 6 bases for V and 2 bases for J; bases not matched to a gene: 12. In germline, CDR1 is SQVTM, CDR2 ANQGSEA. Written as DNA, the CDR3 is TGCAGCGTAACTCTAACCGACAGGGATCAAGAGACCCAGTACTTC. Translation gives CSVTLTDRDQETQYF.

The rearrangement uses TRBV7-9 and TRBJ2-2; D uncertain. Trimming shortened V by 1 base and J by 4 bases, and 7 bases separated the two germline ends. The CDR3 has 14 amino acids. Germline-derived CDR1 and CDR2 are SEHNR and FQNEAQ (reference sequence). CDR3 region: CASSLGIFTGELFF. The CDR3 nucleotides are TGTGCCAGCAGCTTAGGCATATTCACCGGGGAGCTGTTTTTT.

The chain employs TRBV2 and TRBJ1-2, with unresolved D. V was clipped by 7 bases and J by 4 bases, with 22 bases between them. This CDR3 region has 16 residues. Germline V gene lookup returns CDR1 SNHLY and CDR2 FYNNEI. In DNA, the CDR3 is TGTGCCAGCAAGTCCTCCCGAACCCCTATGGGCTATGGCTACACCTTC. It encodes CASKSSRTPMGYGYTF.

CDR3 nucleotides: TGTGCCAGCACCGCTACAGGGGTATGGGACTATGGCTACACCTTC. Protein product: CASTATGVWDYGYTF. This chain uses TRBV7-8 with TRBJ1-2; 7 bases line up with TRBD1. V shed 7 bases, J shed 3 bases, and the junction held 11 bases outside the gene matches. The germline V gene encodes CDR1 SGHVS and CDR2 FQNEAQ. The CDR3 has 15 amino acids.

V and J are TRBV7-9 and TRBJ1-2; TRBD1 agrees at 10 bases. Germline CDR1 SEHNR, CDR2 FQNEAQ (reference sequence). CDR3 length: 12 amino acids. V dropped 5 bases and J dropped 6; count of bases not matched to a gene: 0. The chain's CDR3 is CASSGTGDGYTF. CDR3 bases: TGTGCCAGCAGCGGGACAGGGGATGGCTACACCTTC. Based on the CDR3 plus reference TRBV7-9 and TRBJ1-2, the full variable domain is DTGVSQNPRHKITKRGQNVTFRCDPISEHNRLYWYRQTLGQGPEFLTYFQNEAQLEKSRLLSDRFSAERPKGSFSTLEIQRTEQGDSAMYLCASSGTGDGYTFGSGTRLTVV.

CDR3 sequence (DNA): TGTGCCAGCAGTAATCGACAGGGAATATATGGCTACACCTTC. Encoded protein: CASSNRQGIYGYTF. V and J are TRBV6-5 and TRBJ1-2; the match to TRBD1 covers 7 bases. The germline V gene encodes CDR1 MNHEY and CDR2 SVGAGI. This CDR3 has 14 residues. V lost 5 bases, J lost 5 bases, and 8 bases stayed unmatched.

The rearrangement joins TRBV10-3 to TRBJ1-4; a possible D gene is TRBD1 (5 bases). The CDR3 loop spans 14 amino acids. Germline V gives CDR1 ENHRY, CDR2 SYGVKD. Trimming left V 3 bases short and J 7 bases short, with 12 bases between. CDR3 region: CAISDPRDGEKLFF. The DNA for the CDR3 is TGTGCCATCAGTGACCCCAGGGATGGTGAAAAACTGTTTTTT.

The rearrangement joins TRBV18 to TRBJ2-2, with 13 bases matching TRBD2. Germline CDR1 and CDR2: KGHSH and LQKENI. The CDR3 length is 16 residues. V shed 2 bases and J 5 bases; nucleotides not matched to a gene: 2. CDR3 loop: CASSPRTSGGTGELFF. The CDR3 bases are TGTGCCAGCTCACCAAGGACTAGCGGGGGTACCGGGGAGCTGTTTTTT.

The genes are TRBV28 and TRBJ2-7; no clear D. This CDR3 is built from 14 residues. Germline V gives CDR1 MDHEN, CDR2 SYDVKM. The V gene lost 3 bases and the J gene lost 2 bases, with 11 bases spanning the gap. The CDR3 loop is CASSLELPPYEQYF. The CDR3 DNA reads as TGTGCCAGCAGTTTGGAACTTCCACCCTACGAGCAGTACTTC.

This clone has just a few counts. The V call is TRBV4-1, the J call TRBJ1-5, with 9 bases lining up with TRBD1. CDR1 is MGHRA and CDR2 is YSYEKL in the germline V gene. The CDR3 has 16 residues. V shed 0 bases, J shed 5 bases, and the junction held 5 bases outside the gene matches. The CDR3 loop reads CASSQEGGQGHQPQHF. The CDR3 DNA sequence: TGCGCCAGCAGCCAAGAGGGAGGACAGGGGCATCAGCCCCAGCATTTT.

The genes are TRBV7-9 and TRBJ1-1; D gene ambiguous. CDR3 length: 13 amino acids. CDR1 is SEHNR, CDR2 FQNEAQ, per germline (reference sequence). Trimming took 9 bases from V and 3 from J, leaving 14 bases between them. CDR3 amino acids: CASREGGDTEAFF. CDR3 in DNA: TGTGCCAGTAGAGAGGGAGGAGACACTGAAGCTTTCTTT.

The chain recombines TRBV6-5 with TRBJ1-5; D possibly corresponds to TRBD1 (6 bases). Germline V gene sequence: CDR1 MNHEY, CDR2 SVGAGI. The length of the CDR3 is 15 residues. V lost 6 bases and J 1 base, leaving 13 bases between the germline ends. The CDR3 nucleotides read TGTGCCAGCAGGAGGGACATCATCAGCAATCAGCCCCAGCATTTT. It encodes CASRRDIISNQPQHF.

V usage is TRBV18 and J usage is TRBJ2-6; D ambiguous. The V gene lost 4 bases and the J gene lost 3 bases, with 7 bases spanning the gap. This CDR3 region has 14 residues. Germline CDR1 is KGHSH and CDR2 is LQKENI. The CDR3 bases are TGTGCCAGCTCACGGGGAAGTGGGGCCAACGTCCTGACTTTC. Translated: CASSRGSGANVLTF.

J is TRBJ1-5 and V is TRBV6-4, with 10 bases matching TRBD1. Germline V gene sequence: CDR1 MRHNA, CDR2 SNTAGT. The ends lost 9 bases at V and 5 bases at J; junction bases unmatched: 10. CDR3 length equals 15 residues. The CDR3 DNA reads TGTGCCAGTTCAAGGACAGGGGGAGGGGATCAGCCCCAGCATTTT. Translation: CASSRTGGGDQPQHF.

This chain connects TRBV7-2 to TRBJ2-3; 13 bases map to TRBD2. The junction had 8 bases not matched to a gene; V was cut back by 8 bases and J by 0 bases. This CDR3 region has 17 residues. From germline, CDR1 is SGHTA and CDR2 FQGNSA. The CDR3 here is CASSRLAGGFSTDTQYF. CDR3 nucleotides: TGTGCCAGCTCCAGACTAGCGGGAGGCTTTAGCACAGATACGCAGTATTTT. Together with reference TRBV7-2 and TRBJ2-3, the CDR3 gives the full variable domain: GAGVSQSPSNKVTEKGKDVELRCDPISGHTALYWYRQSLGQGLEFLIYFQGNSAPDKSGLPSDRFSAERTGGSVSTLTIQRTQQEDSAVYLCASSRLAGGFSTDTQYFGPGTRLTVL.

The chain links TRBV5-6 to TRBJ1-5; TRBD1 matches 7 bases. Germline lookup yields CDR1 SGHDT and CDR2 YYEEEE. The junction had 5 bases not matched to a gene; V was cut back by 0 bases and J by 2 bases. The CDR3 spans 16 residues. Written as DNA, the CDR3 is TGTGCCAGCAGCTTGGCCAAGGGGACAGGCAATCAGCCCCAGCATTTT. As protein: CASSLAKGTGNQPQHF.

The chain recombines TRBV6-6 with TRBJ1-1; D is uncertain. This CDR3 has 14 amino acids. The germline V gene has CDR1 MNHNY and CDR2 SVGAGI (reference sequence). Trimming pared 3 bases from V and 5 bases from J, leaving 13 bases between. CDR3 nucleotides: TGTGCCAGCAGTTATGCCGGGTTAGGGACTGAAGCTTTCTTT. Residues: CASSYAGLGTEAFF.

The CDR3 spells CASSQETGNTIYF. The CDR3 DNA reads as TGTGCCAGCAGCCAAGAAACTGGAAACACCATATATTTT. V and J are TRBV3-1 (or the pseudogene TRBV3-2) and TRBJ1-3; no reliable D call. With 0 bases removed from V and 2 bases from J, the gap between germline ends came to 2 bases. This CDR3 region has 13 residues. Germline-derived CDR1 and CDR2 are LGHDT and YNNKEL (reference sequence).

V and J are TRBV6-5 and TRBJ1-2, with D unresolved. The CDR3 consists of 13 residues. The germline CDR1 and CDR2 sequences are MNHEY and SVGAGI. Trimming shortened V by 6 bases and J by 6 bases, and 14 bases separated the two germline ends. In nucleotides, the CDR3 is TGTGCCAGCAGCCCGGGGTTTTCTAATGGCTACACCTTC. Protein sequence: CASSPGFSNGYTF.

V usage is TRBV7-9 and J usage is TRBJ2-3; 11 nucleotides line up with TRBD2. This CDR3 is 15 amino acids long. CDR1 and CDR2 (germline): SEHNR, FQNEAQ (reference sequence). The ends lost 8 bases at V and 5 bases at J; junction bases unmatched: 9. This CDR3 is CASESTSGAVDTQYF. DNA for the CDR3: TGTGCCAGCGAATCGACTAGCGGGGCTGTAGATACGCAGTATTTT.

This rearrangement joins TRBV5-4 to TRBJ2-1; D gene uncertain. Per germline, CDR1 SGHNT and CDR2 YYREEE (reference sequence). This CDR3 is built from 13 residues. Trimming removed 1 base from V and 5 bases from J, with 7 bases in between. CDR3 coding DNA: TGTGCCAGCAGCTTGCCTGGTAACAATGAGCAGTTCTTC. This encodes CASSLPGNNEQFF.

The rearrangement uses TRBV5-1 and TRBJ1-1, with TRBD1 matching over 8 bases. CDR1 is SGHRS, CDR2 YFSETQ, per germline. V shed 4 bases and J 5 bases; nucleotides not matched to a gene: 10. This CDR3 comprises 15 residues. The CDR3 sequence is CASSQNRGMGTEAFF. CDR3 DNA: TGCGCCAGCAGCCAGAACAGGGGGATGGGGACTGAAGCTTTCTTT.

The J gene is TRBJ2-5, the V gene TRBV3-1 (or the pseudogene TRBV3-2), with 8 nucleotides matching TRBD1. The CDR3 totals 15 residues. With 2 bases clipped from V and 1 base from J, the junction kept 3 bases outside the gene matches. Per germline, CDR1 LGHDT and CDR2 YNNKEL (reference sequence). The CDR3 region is CASSQRTGGQETQYF. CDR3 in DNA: TGTGCCAGCAGCCAAAGAACAGGGGGCCAAGAGACCCAGTACTTC.